The 18 T cell receptor beta chains below all came from one sample that was sequenced in a study of technical replicates of blood from a few donors. TCRdb's copy holds only in-frame clones and misses some; the assay was immunoSEQ multiplex PCR. The sample contains around 92,000 clones, almost 96% of which appear only once. Sequencing was performed on T cells isolated from PBMCs. The receptor set was obtained from a human donor in good health.

V is TRBV28 and J is TRBJ1-4; 7 nucleotides match TRBD1. V lost 5 bases to trimming and J lost 8 bases; unmatched junction nucleotides: 5. This CDR3 spans 13 amino acids. The germline gives CDR1 MDHEN, CDR2 SYDVKM. This CDR3 reads CASSTTGVEKLFF. CDR3 in DNA: TGTGCCAGCAGTACAACAGGGGTGGAAAAACTGTTTTTT.

The chain combines TRBV6-4 with TRBJ2-3; TRBD1 might be the D (6 bases). V was clipped by 3 bases and J by 7 bases, with 11 bases between them. Germline-derived CDR1 and CDR2 are MRHNA and SNTAGT. There are 13 residues in the CDR3. CDR3 protein: CASSEQGGNTQYF. The CDR3 DNA sequence: TGTGCCAGCAGTGAACAGGGCGGTAATACGCAGTATTTT.

The rearrangement joins TRBV7-2 to TRBJ1-4; 8 positions agree with TRBD1. This CDR3 is built from 14 residues. Unmatched junction bases numbered 6, after V lost 2 bases and J lost 10 bases. From germline, CDR1 is SGHTA and CDR2 FQGNSA. This chain's CDR3 is CASSLNRGDGKLFF. The DNA for the CDR3 is TGTGCCAGCAGCTTAAACAGGGGGGACGGAAAACTGTTTTTT.

This chain connects TRBV5-4 to TRBJ2-3; 11 positions agree with TRBD2. Germline V CDR1 and CDR2: SGHNT, YYREEE (reference sequence). CDR3 length equals 16 residues. The V and J ends lost 3 bases and 1 base, in that order; junction bases with no gene match: 4. The CDR3: CASSSGTSGGTDTQYF. The CDR3 DNA follows: TGTGCCAGCAGCTCTGGGACTAGCGGAGGCACAGATACGCAGTATTTT.

The chain uses TRBV18 and TRBJ2-3; D is possibly TRBD2 (7 bases). Trimming took 3 bases from V and 0 from J, leaving 16 bases between them. Germline V lookup: CDR1 KGHSH, CDR2 LQKENI. The length of the CDR3 is 17 residues. The CDR3 loop reads CASSPLLGGPSTDTQYF. For the CDR3, the DNA is TGTGCCAGCTCACCTCTTCTCGGGGGGCCTAGCACAGATACGCAGTATTTT.

V usage is TRBV6-1 and J usage is TRBJ1-2; 8 bases line up with TRBD1. Trimming removed 7 bases from V and 4 bases from J; junction bases left unmatched: 5. CDR3 size: 13 residues. Germline loops: CDR1 MNHNS, CDR2 SASEGT. As DNA, the CDR3 is TGTGCCAGCACACAGGGGGAGTTCTATGGCTACACCTTC. Translating it yields CASTQGEFYGYTF.

This chain joins TRBV21-1 and TRBJ2-7; the table's D gene call, TRBD1, was not cross checked with the DNA. TRBV21-1 is noted as a pseudogene. The CDR3 has 14 residues. The CDR3 protein is CASSQGDRGHEQYF. The CDR3 DNA is TGTGCCAGCAGCCAAGGCGACAGGGGTCACGAGCAGTACTTC.

The sample holds a few counts of this clone. The CDR3 loop is CASSPRGGWGGTYNEQFF. As DNA, the CDR3 is TGTGCCAGCAGCCCCCGGGGGGGTTGGGGGGGGACCTACAATGAGCAGTTCTTC. The chain employs TRBV11-3 and TRBJ2-1; 8 bases fit TRBD2. From germline, CDR1 is SGHNT and CDR2 YENEEA. The CDR3 consists of 18 residues. The V gene end was trimmed by 5 bases and the J gene end by 2 bases; junction bases not matched to a gene: 14.

The gene calls are TRBV4-1 and TRBJ1-3; D is uncertain. The germline V gene has CDR1 MGHRA and CDR2 YSYEKL. The CDR3 contains 16 residues. The ends were cut back, 5 bases at V and 0 bases at J, with 14 bases in the middle. The CDR3 sequence: CASSMRYPGSGNTIYF. The CDR3, as DNA: TGCGCCAGCAGCATGCGATACCCGGGCTCTGGAAACACCATATATTTT.

CDR3 amino acids: CASSADRGSQPQHF. The CDR3 DNA sequence: TGTGCCAGCAGCGCGGACAGGGGTAGTCAGCCCCAGCATTTT. The gene calls are TRBV5-6 and TRBJ1-5; the match to TRBD1 covers 9 bases. The ends lost 4 bases at V and 6 bases at J; junction bases unmatched: 5. From germline, CDR1 is SGHDT and CDR2 YYEEEE. The CDR3 is made up of 14 amino acids.

V is TRBV19 and J is TRBJ2-7; 14 nucleotides agree with TRBD2. There are 16 residues in the CDR3. The V and J ends lost 5 bases and 4 bases, in that order; junction bases with no gene match: 7. Germline-derived CDR1 and CDR2 are LNHDA and SQIVND (reference sequence). CDR3 coding DNA: TGTGCCAGTAGTTCTTCCGGGACTAGCGGGAGTTACGAGCAGTACTTC. Protein sequence: CASSSSGTSGSYEQYF.

J is TRBJ1-2 and V is TRBV6-1; a weak D match, TRBD1 (5 bases). CDR1 MNHNS and CDR2 SASEGT come from the germline V gene. Trimming cost V 6 bases and J 4 bases, with 21 bases left between them. The CDR3 has 16 residues. CDR3 amino acids: CASREIGAGYFYGYTF. CDR3 DNA sequence: TGTGCCAGCAGGGAAATTGGGGCAGGGTATTTCTATGGCTACACCTTC.

The chain joins TRBV19 to TRBJ1-2; a weak D match, TRBD1 (6 bases). The CDR3 length is 15 residues. V dropped 4 bases and J dropped 1 base, with 13 bases sitting between them. Germline CDR1 reads LNHDA; CDR2 reads SQIVND (reference sequence). The CDR3 region has the DNA TGTGCCAGTAGTAGGGGACAACTGCTTAACTATGGCTACACCTTC. Amino acids: CASSRGQLLNYGYTF.

V and J are TRBV28 and TRBJ2-3, with 8 bases that match TRBD2. This CDR3 has 17 amino acids. Per the germline V gene, CDR1 is MDHEN and CDR2 is SYDVKM. The V segment lost 1 base and the J segment 0 bases; nucleotides outside the gene matches: 6. The chain's CDR3 is CASSLFPGGGSTDTQYF. The CDR3 region has the DNA TGTGCCAGCAGTTTATTTCCGGGGGGGGGAAGCACAGATACGCAGTATTTT.

This chain uses TRBV10-1 with TRBJ2-2; D not certain. Germline V CDR1 and CDR2: WNHNN, SYGVQD (reference sequence). Trimming shortened V by 8 bases and J by 1 base, and 11 bases separated the two germline ends. This CDR3 contains 14 residues. The CDR3 loop reads CASSRSLNTGELFF. The CDR3 coding sequence is TGCGCCAGCTCCAGATCTTTGAACACCGGGGAGCTGTTTTTT.

The V gene is TRBV19, the J gene TRBJ2-3; D not certain. The CDR3 extends over 14 amino acids. From germline, CDR1 is LNHDA and CDR2 SQIVND (reference sequence). The V gene lost 1 base and the J gene lost 2 bases, with 7 bases spanning the gap. This CDR3 is CASSIVAHTDTQYF. The DNA for the CDR3 is TGTGCCAGTAGTATAGTCGCGCACACAGATACGCAGTATTTT.

V is TRBV9 and J is TRBJ1-2; the D gene is possibly TRBD1 (6 bases). Germline CDR1 is SGDLS and CDR2 is YYNGEE. The CDR3 runs 13 residues. Trimming shortened V by 4 bases and J by 7 bases, and 14 bases separated the two germline ends. CDR3 sequence reads: CASSPTGSVGYTF. The CDR3 DNA is TGTGCCAGCAGCCCCACAGGGTCAGTTGGCTACACCTTC.

The rearrangement links TRBV2 to TRBJ2-5; 9 bases are a match to TRBD1. The CDR3 totals 14 residues. Germline V gene lookup returns CDR1 SNHLY and CDR2 FYNNEI. V gave up 6 bases and J gave up 4 bases; unmatched junction bases: 6. This CDR3 is CASRDRGFGETQYF. CDR3 DNA: TGTGCCAGCAGGGACAGGGGCTTCGGAGAGACCCAGTACTTC.